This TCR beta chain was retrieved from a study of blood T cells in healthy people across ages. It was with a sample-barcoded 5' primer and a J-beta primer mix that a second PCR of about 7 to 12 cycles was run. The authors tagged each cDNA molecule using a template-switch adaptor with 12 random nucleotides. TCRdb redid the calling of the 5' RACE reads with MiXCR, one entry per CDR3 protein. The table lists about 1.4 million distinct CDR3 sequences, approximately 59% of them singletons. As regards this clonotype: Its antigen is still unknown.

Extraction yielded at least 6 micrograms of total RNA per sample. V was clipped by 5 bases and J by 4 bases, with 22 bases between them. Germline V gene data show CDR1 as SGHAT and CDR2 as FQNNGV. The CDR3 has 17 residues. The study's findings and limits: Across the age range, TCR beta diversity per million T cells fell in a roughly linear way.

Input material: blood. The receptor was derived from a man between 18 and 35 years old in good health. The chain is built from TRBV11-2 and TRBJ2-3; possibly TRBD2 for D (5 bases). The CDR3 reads CASSPPGLGPTADTQYF. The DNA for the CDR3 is TGTGCCAGCAGCCCCCCTGGACTTGGTCCTACGGCAGATACGCAGTATTTT.